The 21 T cell receptor beta chains in this list originate from one sample, sequenced in a study of blood T cell repertoires in COVID-19. Only in-frame clones appear in the TCRdb table, and some are missing; sequencing was by immunoSEQ multiplex PCR. The sample contains 400,000 to 450,000 clones, 80% to 90% of which appear only once. Source material: PBMCs or T cells enriched from blood (not recorded which). The source of these receptors is a man aged 30 to 45 who had recovered from COVID-19.

This clone was recorded a few times. The sample has other DNA sequences that encode this CDR3 too. The chain uses TRBV4-1 and TRBJ2-7; the match to TRBD2 covers 12 bases. V lost 1 base to trimming and J lost 4 bases; unmatched junction nucleotides: 2. The CDR3 extends over 15 amino acids. Germline-derived CDR1 and CDR2 are MGHRA and YSYEKL. The chain's CDR3 is CASSQGLAGAYEQYF. The DNA of the CDR3 is TGCGCCAGCAGCCAAGGACTAGCGGGAGCATACGAGCAGTACTTC.

The chain recombines TRBV7-9 with TRBJ1-3; no definite D call. The CDR3 loop spans 14 amino acids. Trimming took off 5 bases at V and 1 base at J, with 9 bases between the two ends. The germline CDR1 and CDR2 sequences are SEHNR and FQNEAQ (reference sequence). The CDR3 reads CASSPTLSGNTIYF. For the CDR3, the DNA is TGTGCCAGCAGCCCGACACTTTCTGGAAACACCATATATTTT.

The genes are TRBV9 and TRBJ2-7, with TRBD2 as a possible D gene (5 bases). Germline V gene lookup returns CDR1 SGDLS and CDR2 YYNGEE. The CDR3 length is 16 residues. Trimming pared 0 bases from V and 4 bases from J, leaving 17 bases between. The CDR3 nucleotides are TGTGCCAGCAGCGTAGCCGCCTCTGTACCGGGATACGAGCAGTACTTC. Residues: CASSVAASVPGYEQYF.

The V call is TRBV3-1 (or the pseudogene TRBV3-2), the J call TRBJ2-5, with D hard to call. CDR3 size: 14 residues. V lost 4 bases to trimming and J lost 4 bases, with 13 bases between them. From germline, CDR1 is LGHDT and CDR2 YNNKEL (reference sequence). CDR3 sequence (DNA): TGTGCCAGCAGCCCCACGCCGGTCGGAGAGACCCAGTACTTC. Translated, it gives CASSPTPVGETQYF.

Comments on this clone: Within the sample, other DNA sequences also encode this same CDR3. This rearrangement joins TRBV30 to TRBJ2-7; D is uncertain. V shed 3 bases and J shed 1 base, with 4 bases lying between them. CDR3 length equals 11 residues. Per the germline V gene, CDR1 is GTSNPN and CDR2 is SVGIG (reference sequence). CDR3 amino acids: CAWSLSYEQYF. The CDR3 coding sequence is TGTGCCTGGAGCCTTTCCTACGAGCAGTACTTC.

The chain has TRBV27 and TRBJ2-1, with 7 bases that match TRBD2. Per germline, CDR1 MNHEY and CDR2 SMNVEV (reference sequence). The J segment lost 4 bases and the V segment lost 4 bases, leaving 7 bases of the junction unmatched. The CDR3 has 15 amino acids. The CDR3 DNA reads as TGTGCCAGCAGTTCCCAGCGGGGAAGTTACAATGAGCAGTTCTTC. Its translation is CASSSQRGSYNEQFF.

The table lists this clone with a count of one. The genes are TRBV27 and TRBJ2-2, with D hard to call. The V gene's germline CDR1 is MNHEY and CDR2 SMNVEV (reference sequence). Trimming stripped 6 bases from V and 6 bases from J, with 5 bases between. The CDR3 covers 11 residues. The CDR3 DNA reads as TGTGCCAGCAGGGTAGCCGGGGAGCTGTTTTTT. This codes for CASRVAGELFF.

The CDR3 nucleotides are TGTGCCAGCAGTGATGGTGTGGCCACCGAGGAGCCCCAGCATTTT. It specifies CASSDGVATEEPQHF. This sequence joins TRBV6-1 and TRBJ1-5; unclear D gene. The V end lost 3 bases, the J end lost 8 bases, and 17 bases lay between the germline ends. The CDR3 is made up of 15 amino acids. Germline values: CDR1 MNHNS, CDR2 SASEGT.

The chain combines TRBV5-1 with TRBJ1-4; TRBD1 is a possible D gene (5 bases). V was clipped by 1 base and J by 1 base, with 11 bases between them. The CDR3 covers 16 residues. The germline V gene has CDR1 SGHRS and CDR2 YFSETQ. The CDR3, as DNA: TGCGCCAGCAGCTTGTCGTGGGGGGTAACTAATGAAAAACTGTTTTTT. It yields the protein CASSLSWGVTNEKLFF.

J is TRBJ1-2 and V is TRBV19; 10 bases align to TRBD1. Germline trimming cut 2 bases from V and 0 bases from J; bases unmatched to any gene: 3. The CDR3 is 16 residues long. The germline gives CDR1 LNHDA, CDR2 SQIVND (reference sequence). The CDR3 loop reads CASSILGQGSNYGYTF. The CDR3 DNA is TGTGCCAGTAGTATACTGGGACAGGGGTCTAACTATGGCTACACCTTC.

This chain joins TRBV21-1 and TRBJ2-7; the table's D call, TRBD1, has no DNA check behind it. TRBV21-1 is recorded as a pseudogene. The CDR3 runs 14 residues. The CDR3 sequence is CASSKVGTAYEQYF. The CDR3 bases are TGTGCCAGCAGCAAGGTAGGGACAGCCTACGAGCAGTACTTC.

This clone was seen a single time. This chain connects TRBV6-5 to TRBJ1-5; TRBD1 is a possible D gene (6 bases). The V end was cut by 6 bases, the J end by 6 bases, with 12 bases between. Germline V gene lookup returns CDR1 MNHEY and CDR2 SVGAGI. The CDR3 is made up of 13 amino acids. CDR3 residues: CASRDSQGQPQHF. The DNA of the CDR3 is TGTGCCAGCAGGGACAGCCAGGGTCAGCCCCAGCATTTT.

This chain links TRBV9 with TRBJ2-2; D gene ambiguous. Germline V lookup: CDR1 SGDLS, CDR2 YYNGEE. V lost 1 base and J 0 bases, leaving 13 bases between the germline ends. The CDR3 spans 17 residues. The CDR3 sequence is CASSVPASVPNTGELFF. The DNA of the CDR3 is TGTGCCAGCAGCGTACCCGCATCGGTACCGAACACCGGGGAGCTGTTTTTT.

The chain couples TRBV10-3 to TRBJ1-1, with D maybe TRBD1 (5 bases). Trimming removed 0 bases at V and 4 bases at J, with 9 bases between. The CDR3 is 14 residues long. Germline V gene lookup returns CDR1 ENHRY and CDR2 SYGVKD. CDR3: CAISESTDTTEAFF. For the CDR3, the DNA is TGTGCCATCAGTGAGTCGACGGACACCACTGAAGCTTTCTTT.

The V gene is TRBV3-1 (or the pseudogene TRBV3-2), the J gene TRBJ2-7; tentatively, D is TRBD2 (5 bases). Trimming pared 2 bases from V and 2 bases from J, leaving 7 bases between. Germline V gene data show CDR1 as LGHDT and CDR2 as YNNKEL (reference sequence). The CDR3 sequence is 13 residues long. CDR3 nucleotide sequence: TGTGCCAGCAGCCAAAGGACTGCCTACGAGCAGTACTTC. It yields the protein CASSQRTAYEQYF.

This chain connects TRBV12-5 to TRBJ1-2; TRBD1 is a possible D gene (5 bases). The germline CDR1 and CDR2 sequences are LGHNT and FRNRAP. V was trimmed by 6 bases and J by 0 bases, leaving 8 bases between them. CDR3 size: 13 residues. As DNA, the CDR3 is TGTGCTAGTGGACAGACAGCTAACTATGGCTACACCTTC. Translation gives CASGQTANYGYTF.

This chain links TRBV13 with TRBJ2-2; D is uncertain. Looked up from germline, CDR1 is PRHDT and CDR2 is FYEKMQ (reference sequence). This CDR3 has 13 residues. V was pared by 5 bases and J by 4 bases, with 8 bases between. The CDR3 spells CASSVPSTGELFF. The CDR3 DNA follows: TGTGCCAGCAGCGTACCTAGCACCGGGGAGCTGTTTTTT. The whole variable domain, filled in from reference TRBV13 and TRBJ2-2, reads AAGVIQSPRHLIKEKRETATLKCYPIPRHDTVYWYQQGPGQDPQFLISFYEKMQSDKGSIPDRFSAQQFSDYHSELNMSSLELGDSALYFCASSVPSTGELFFGEGSRLTVL.

This clone was observed once. This chain joins TRBV3-1 (or the pseudogene TRBV3-2) and TRBJ2-7; TRBD2 agrees at 7 bases. There are 14 residues in the CDR3. CDR1 and CDR2 from the germline V gene are LGHDT and YNNKEL (reference sequence). After removal of 0 bases from V and 6 bases from J, the junction contained 5 bases not matched to a gene. CDR3 bases: TGTGCCAGCAGCCAAGAGCCGGGGGAGGGCGAGCAGTACTTC. As protein: CASSQEPGEGEQYF.

This clone was observed a handful of times. The chain couples TRBV7-9 to TRBJ1-1, with D tentatively TRBD1 (6 bases). The CDR3 is 12 amino acids. V gave up 3 bases and J gave up 8 bases, with 10 bases separating them. The V gene's germline CDR1 is SEHNR and CDR2 FQNEAQ (reference sequence). CDR3 region: CASSLGTSEAFF. CDR3 coding DNA: TGTGCCAGCAGCTTGGGGACATCCGAAGCTTTCTTT.

The rearrangement links TRBV28 to TRBJ1-2; D unclear. The V gene lost 5 bases and the J gene lost 6 bases, with 10 bases spanning the gap. The CDR3 is 12 amino acids. Germline loops: CDR1 MDHEN, CDR2 SYDVKM. CDR3: CASSTRTNGYTF. In DNA form, the CDR3 reads TGTGCCAGCAGTACCCGGACTAATGGCTACACCTTC.

The chain carries TRBV7-9 and TRBJ2-4, with no clear D. The CDR3 extends over 16 amino acids. CDR1 SEHNR and CDR2 FQNEAQ come from the germline V gene (reference sequence). V dropped 2 bases and J dropped 0 bases, with 11 bases sitting between them. The CDR3 DNA reads TGTGCCAGCAGCTTATCAGTATCGCTAGCCAAAAACATTCAGTACTTC. This encodes CASSLSVSLAKNIQYF. Filled out from reference TRBV7-9 and TRBJ2-4, the complete variable domain reads DTGVSQNPRHKITKRGQNVTFRCDPISEHNRLYWYRQTLGQGPEFLTYFQNEAQLEKSRLLSDRFSAERPKGSFSTLEIQRTEQGDSAMYLCASSLSVSLAKNIQYFGAGTRLSVL.